This TCR beta chain was retrieved from a study of T cells expressing NK-cell markers. Across the whole study: Underlying the TCR beta repertoires were sorted CD3+CD56+NKG2C+, CD3+CD56+NKG2C- and CD3+CD56-NKG2C+ T cells. Eight donors were sequenced, seven testing HCMV-seropositive and one testing seronegative. Regarding the study as a whole: Several donors likewise had their CD3+CD56-NKG2C+ fraction led by these clonotypes.

Germline assignment: CDR1 MNHEY and CDR2 SMNVEV (reference sequence). CDR3 size: 14 residues. The authors made TCR beta cDNA libraries by 5'RACE template switching. This switching added a universal primer site and UMIs. TCRdb reprocessed the 5' RACE reads and keeps a single row for each CDR3 protein, giving no DNA. This table lists 200,000 to 300,000 distinct CDR3 sequences. As to this clonotype: Its specificity is unknown.

The source of this sequence is a woman between 18 and 75 years old in good health. The chain employs TRBV27 and TRBJ2-3; the D gene TCRdb calls, TRBD1, cannot be checked with no DNA. Sequencing was performed on blood T cells: a sorted CD56 or NKG2C T cell subset, CD4+ or CD8+ T cells, or bulk PBMC T cells (not recorded which). The CDR3 is CASSFGTPLYTQYF.